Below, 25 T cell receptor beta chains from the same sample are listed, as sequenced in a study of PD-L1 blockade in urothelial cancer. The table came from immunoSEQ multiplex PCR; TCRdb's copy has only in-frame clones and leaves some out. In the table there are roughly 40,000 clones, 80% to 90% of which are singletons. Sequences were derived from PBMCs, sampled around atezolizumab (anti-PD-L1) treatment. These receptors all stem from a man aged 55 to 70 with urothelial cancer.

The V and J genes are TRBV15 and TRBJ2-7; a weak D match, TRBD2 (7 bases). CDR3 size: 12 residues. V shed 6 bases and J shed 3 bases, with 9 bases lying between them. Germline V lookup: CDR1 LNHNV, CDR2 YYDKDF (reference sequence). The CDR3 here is CATRGGGYEQYF. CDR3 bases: TGTGCCACCAGAGGGGGGGGCTACGAGCAGTACTTC. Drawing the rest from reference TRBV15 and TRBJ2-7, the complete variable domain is DAMVIQNPRYQVTQFGKPVTLSCSQTLNHNVMYWYQQKSSQAPKLLFHYYDKDFNNEADTPDNFQSRRPNTSFCFLDIRSPGLGDTAMYLCATRGGGYEQYFGPGTRLTVT.

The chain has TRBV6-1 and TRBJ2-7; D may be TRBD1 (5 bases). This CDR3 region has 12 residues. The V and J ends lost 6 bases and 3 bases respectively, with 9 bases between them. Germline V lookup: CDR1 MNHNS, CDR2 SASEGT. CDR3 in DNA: TGTGCCAGCAGGACAGACATCTACGAGCAGTACTTC. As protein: CASRTDIYEQYF.

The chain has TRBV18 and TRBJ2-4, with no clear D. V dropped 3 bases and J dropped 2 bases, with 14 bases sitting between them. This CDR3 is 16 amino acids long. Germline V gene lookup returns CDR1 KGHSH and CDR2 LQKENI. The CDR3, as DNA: TGTGCCAGCTCACCTCAAAACCGGTTATCCAAAAACATTCAGTACTTC. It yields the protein CASSPQNRLSKNIQYF.

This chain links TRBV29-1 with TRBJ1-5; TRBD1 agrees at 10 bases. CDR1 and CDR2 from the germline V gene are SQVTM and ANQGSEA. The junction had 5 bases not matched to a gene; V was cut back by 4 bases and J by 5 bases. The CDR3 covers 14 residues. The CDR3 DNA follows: TGCAGCGTTGGGACAGGGGGGTTCGATCAGCCCCAGCATTTT. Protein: CSVGTGGFDQPQHF.

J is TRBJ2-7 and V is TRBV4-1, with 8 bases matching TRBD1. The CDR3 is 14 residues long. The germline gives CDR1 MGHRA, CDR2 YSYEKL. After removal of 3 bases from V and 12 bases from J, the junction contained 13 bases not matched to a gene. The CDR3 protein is CASSHDIPGGDGYF. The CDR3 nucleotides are TGCGCCAGCAGCCACGATATTCCAGGGGGCGACGGGTACTTC.

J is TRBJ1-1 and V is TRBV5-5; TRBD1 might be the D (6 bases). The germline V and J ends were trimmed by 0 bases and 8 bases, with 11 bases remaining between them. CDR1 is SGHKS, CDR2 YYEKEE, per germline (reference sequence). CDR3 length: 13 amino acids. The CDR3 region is CASSLVGGQEAFF. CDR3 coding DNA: TGTGCCAGCAGCTTGGTGGGGGGGCAGGAAGCTTTCTTT. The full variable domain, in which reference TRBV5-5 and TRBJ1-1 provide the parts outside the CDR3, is DAGVTQSPTHLIKTRGQQVTLRCSPISGHKSVSWYQQVLGQGPQFIFQYYEKEERGRGNFPDRFSARQFPNYSSELNVNALLLGDSALYLCASSLVGGQEAFFGQGTRLTVV.

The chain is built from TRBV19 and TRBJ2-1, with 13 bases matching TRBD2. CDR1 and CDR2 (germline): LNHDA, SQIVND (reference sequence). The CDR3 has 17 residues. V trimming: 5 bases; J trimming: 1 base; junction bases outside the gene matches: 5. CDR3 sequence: CASSAWTSGSSYNEQFF. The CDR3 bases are TGTGCCAGTAGTGCGTGGACTAGCGGGAGTTCCTACAATGAGCAGTTCTTC. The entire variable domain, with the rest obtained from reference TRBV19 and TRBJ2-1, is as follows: DGGITQSPKYLFRKEGQNVTLSCEQNLNHDAMYWYRQDPGQGLRLIYYSQIVNDFQKGDIAEGYSVSREKKESFPLTVTSAQKNPTAFYLCASSAWTSGSSYNEQFFGPGTRLTVL.

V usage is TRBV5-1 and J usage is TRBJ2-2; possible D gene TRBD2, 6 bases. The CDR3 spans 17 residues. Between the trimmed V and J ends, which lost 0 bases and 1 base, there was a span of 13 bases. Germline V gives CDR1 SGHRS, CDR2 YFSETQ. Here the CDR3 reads CASSLARDSRNTGELFF. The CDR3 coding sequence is TGCGCCAGCAGCTTGGCCCGGGACTCCAGGAACACCGGGGAGCTGTTTTTT.

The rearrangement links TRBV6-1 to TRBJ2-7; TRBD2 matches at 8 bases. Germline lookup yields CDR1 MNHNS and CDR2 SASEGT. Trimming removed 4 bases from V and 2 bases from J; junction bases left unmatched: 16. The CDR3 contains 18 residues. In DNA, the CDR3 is TGTGCCAGCAGTGCTGACACTTTTACTAGCGGCCACACCTACGAGCAGTACTTC. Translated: CASSADTFTSGHTYEQYF.

CDR3 bases: TGCGCCAGCAGTGGAGGGCAGGGGCAGGTCGGCTACACCTTC. Translated, it gives CASSGGQGQVGYTF. This sequence joins TRBV10-1 and TRBJ1-2; possibly TRBD1 for D (6 bases). The CDR3 spans 14 residues. The germline CDR1 and CDR2 sequences are WNHNN and SYGVQD (reference sequence). V was clipped by 4 bases and J by 8 bases, with 17 bases between them.

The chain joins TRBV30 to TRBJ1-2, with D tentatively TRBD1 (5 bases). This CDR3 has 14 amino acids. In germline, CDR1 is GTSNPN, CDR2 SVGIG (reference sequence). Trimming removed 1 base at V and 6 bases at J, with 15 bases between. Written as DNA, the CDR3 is TGTGCCTGGAGTGGACAGCACCACCAGAATGGCTACACCTTC. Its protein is CAWSGQHHQNGYTF.

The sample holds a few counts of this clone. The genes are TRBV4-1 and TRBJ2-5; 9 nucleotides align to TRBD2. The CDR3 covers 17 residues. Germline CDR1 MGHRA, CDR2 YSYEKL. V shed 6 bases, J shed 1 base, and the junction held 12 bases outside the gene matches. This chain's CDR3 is CASSPSFSGGPQETQYF. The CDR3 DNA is TGCGCCAGCAGTCCCTCTTTTAGCGGGGGACCCCAAGAGACCCAGTACTTC.

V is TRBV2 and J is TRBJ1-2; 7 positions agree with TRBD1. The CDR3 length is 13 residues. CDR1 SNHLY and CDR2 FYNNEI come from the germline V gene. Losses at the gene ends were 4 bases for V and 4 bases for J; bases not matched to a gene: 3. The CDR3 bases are TGTGCCAGCAGTGGCGGACAGGTCTATGGCTACACCTTC. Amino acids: CASSGGQVYGYTF.

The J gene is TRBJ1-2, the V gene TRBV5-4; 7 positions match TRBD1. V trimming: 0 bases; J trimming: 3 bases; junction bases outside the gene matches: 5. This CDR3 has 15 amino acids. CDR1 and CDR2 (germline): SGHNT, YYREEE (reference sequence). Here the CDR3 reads CASSLVGRGDYGYTF. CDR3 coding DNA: TGTGCCAGCAGCTTGGTGGGCAGGGGGGACTATGGCTACACCTTC.

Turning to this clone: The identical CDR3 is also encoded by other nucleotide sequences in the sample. The CDR3 loop is CASSKGLAGDQETQYF. DNA of the CDR3: TGTGCCAGCAGCAAAGGACTAGCGGGGGATCAAGAGACCCAGTACTTC. The chain carries TRBV13 and TRBJ2-5, with 13 nucleotides matching TRBD2. Germline V gene sequence: CDR1 PRHDT, CDR2 FYEKMQ (reference sequence). V shed 5 bases and J 2 bases; nucleotides not matched to a gene: 5. This CDR3 contains 16 residues.

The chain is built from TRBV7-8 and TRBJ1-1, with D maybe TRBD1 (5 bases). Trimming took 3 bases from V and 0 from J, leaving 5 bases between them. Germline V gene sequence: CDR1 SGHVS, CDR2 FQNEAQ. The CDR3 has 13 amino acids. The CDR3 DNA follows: TGTGCCAGCAGCTTCAGGGTGAACACTGAAGCTTTCTTT. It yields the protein CASSFRVNTEAFF.

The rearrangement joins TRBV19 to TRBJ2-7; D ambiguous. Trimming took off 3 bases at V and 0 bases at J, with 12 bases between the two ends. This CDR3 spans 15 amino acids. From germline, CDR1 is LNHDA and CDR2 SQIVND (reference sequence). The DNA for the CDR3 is TGTGCCAGTAGTATGCAGGTCCGAAGCTCCTACGAGCAGTACTTC. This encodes CASSMQVRSSYEQYF.

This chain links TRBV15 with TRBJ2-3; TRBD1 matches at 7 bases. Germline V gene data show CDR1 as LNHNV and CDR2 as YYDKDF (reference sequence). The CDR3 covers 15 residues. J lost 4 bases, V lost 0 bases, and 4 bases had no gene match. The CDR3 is CATSRDRQGADTQYF. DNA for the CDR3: TGTGCCACCAGCAGAGACCGGCAGGGGGCAGATACGCAGTATTTT. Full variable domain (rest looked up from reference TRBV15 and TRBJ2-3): DAMVIQNPRYQVTQFGKPVTLSCSQTLNHNVMYWYQQKSSQAPKLLFHYYDKDFNNEADTPDNFQSRRPNTSFCFLDIRSPGLGDTAMYLCATSRDRQGADTQYFGPGTRLTVL.

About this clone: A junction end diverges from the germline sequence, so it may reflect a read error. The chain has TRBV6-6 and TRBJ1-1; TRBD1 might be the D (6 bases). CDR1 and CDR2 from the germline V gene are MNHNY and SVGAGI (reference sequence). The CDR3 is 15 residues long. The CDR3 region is CASSNSQGGITEAFF. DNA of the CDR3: TGTGCCAGCAGTAACTCACAGGGAGGGATCACTGAAGCTTTCTTT.

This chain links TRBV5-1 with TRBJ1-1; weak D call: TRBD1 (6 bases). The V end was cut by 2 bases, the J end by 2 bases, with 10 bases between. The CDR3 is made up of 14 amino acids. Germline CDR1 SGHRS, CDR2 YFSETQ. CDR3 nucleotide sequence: TGCGCCAGCAGCTTCAACAGGGCCAACACTGAAGCTTTCTTT. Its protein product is CASSFNRANTEAFF.

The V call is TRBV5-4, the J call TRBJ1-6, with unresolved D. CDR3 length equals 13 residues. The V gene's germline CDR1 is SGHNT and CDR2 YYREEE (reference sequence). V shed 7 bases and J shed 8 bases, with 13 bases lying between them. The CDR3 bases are TGTGCCAGCGGTCGTGCGGGCGATTCACCCCTCCACTTT. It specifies CASGRAGDSPLHF.

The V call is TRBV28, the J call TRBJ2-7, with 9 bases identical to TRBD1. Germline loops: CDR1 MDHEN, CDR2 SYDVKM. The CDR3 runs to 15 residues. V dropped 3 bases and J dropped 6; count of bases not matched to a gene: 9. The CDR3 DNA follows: TGTGCCAGCAGTTTGGTGGACAGGGGCCTCGGCGAGCAGTACTTC. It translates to CASSLVDRGLGEQYF.

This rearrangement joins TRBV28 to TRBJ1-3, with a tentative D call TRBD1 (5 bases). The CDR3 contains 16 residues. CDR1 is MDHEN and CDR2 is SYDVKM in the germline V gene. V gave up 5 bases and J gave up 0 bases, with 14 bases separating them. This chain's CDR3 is CASSETVQSSGNTIYF. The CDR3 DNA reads TGTGCCAGCAGTGAGACAGTCCAGAGCTCTGGAAACACCATATATTTT.

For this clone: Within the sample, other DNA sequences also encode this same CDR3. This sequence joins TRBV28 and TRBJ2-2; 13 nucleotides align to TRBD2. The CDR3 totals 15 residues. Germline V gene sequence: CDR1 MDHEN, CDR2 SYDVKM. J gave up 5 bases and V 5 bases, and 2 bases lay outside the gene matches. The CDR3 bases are TGTGCCAGCAGTCCGGGACTAGCGGGGACCGGGGAGCTGTTTTTT. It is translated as CASSPGLAGTGELFF.

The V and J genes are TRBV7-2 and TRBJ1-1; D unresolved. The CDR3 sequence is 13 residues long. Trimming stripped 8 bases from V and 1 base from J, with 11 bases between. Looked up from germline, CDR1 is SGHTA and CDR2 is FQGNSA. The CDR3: CASFRGTNTEAFF. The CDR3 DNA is TGTGCCAGCTTCCGGGGTACGAACACTGAAGCTTTCTTT. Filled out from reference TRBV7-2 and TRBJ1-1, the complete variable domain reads GAGVSQSPSNKVTEKGKDVELRCDPISGHTALYWYRQSLGQGLEFLIYFQGNSAPDKSGLPSDRFSAERTGGSVSTLTIQRTQQEDSAVYLCASFRGTNTEAFFGQGTRLTVV.